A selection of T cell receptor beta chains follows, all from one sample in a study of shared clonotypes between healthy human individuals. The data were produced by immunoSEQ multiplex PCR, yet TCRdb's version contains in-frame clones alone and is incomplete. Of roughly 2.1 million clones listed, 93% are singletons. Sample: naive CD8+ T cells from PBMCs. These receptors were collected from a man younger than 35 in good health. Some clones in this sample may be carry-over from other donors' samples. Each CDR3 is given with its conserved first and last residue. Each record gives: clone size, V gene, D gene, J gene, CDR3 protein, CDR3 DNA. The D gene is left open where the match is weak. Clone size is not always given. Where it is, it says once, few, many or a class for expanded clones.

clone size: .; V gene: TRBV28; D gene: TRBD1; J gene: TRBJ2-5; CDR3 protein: CASSLSGPGQGEETQYF; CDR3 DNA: TGTGCCAGCAGTTTATCGGGGCCGGGGCAGGGGGAAGAGACCCAGTACTTC
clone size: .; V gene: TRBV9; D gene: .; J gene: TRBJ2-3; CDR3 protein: CASSVERPPDTQYF; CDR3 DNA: TGTGCCAGCAGCGTGGAGCGTCCTCCAGATACGCAGTATTTT
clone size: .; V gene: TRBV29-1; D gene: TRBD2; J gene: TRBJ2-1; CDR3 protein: CSVDGGLAGEFPYNEQFF; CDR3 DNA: TGCAGCGTCGATGGGGGACTAGCGGGAGAATTCCCCTACAATGAGCAGTTCTTC
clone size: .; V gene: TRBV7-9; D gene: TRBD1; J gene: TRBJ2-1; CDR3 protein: CASSLGETGEDNEQFF; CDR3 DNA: TGTGCCAGCAGCTTAGGTGAGACAGGGGAAGACAATGAGCAGTTCTTC
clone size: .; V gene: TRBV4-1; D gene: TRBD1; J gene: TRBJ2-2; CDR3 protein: CASSQRTGLAGELFF; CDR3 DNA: TGCGCCAGCAGCCAAAGGACAGGGTTGGCCGGGGAGCTGTTTTTT
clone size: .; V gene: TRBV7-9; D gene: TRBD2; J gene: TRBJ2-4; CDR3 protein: CASSSTGGLDKNIQYF; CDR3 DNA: TGTGCCAGCAGCTCGACGGGGGGTTTGGACAAAAACATTCAGTACTTC
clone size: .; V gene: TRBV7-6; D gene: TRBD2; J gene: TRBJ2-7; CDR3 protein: CASSSSGTSGHEQYF; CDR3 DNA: TGTGCCAGCAGCTCCTCCGGGACTAGCGGACACGAGCAGTACTTC
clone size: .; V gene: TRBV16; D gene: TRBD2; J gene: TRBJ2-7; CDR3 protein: CASSHTYSGKGEQYF; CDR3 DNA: TGTGCCAGCAGCCATACCTATAGCGGGAAGGGCGAGCAGTACTTC
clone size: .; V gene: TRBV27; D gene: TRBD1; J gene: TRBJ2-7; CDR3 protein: CASSSDRVNYEQYF; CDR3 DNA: TGTGCCAGCAGTTCCGACAGGGTCAACTACGAGCAGTACTTC
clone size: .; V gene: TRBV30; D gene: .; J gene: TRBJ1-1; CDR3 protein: CAWYHRDTEAFF; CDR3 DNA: TGTGCCTGGTATCACAGGGACACTGAAGCTTTCTTT
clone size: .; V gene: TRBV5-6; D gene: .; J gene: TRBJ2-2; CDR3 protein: CASSLYRVGGELFF; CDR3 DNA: TGTGCCAGCAGCTTATACAGGGTCGGCGGGGAGCTGTTTTTT
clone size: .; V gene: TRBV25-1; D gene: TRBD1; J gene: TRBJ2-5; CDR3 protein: CASSAWTGDRETQYF; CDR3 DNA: TGTGCCAGCAGTGCTTGGACAGGGGATAGGGAGACCCAGTACTTC
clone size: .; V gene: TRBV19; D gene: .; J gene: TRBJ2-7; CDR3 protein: CASSSFGGGFYEQYF; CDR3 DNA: TGTGCCAGTAGTTCCTTCGGGGGAGGATTCTACGAGCAGTACTTC
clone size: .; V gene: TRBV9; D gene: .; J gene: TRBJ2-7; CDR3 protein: CASSVETSSSYEQYF; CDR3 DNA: TGTGCCAGCAGCGTAGAAACTAGTTCCTCCTACGAGCAGTACTTC
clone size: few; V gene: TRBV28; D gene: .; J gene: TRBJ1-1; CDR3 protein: CASSFRQGPTEAFF; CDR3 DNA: TGTGCCAGCAGTTTTCGGCAGGGGCCCACTGAAGCTTTCTTT
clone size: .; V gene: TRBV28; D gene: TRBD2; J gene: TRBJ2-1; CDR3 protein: CASSRGGPNEQFF; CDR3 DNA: TGTGCCAGCAGTCGGGGGGGGCCCAATGAGCAGTTCTTC
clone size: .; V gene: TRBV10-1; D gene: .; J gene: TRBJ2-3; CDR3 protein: CASSEYSFTDTQYF; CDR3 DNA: TGCGCCAGCAGTGAGTACAGTTTTACAGATACGCAGTATTTT
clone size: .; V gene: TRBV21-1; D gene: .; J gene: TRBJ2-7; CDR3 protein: CASSKADSGTSGSYEQYF; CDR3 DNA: TGTGCCAGCAGCAAAGCCGACTCGGGGACTAGCGGGTCCTACGAGCAGTACTTC
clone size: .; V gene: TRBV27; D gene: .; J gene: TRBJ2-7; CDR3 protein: CASMAGYEQYF; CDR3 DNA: TGTGCCAGCATGGCGGGGTACGAGCAGTACTTC
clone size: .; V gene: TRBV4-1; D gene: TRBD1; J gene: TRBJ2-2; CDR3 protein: CASSQSGTGILNGELFF; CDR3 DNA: TGCGCCAGCAGCCAGTCCGGGACAGGGATTTTAAACGGGGAGCTGTTTTTT
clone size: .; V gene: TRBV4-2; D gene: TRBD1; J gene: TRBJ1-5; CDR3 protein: CASSQQITGVRGNQPQHF; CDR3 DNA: TGTGCCAGCAGCCAACAAATTACAGGGGTGAGGGGCAATCAGCCCCAGCATTTT
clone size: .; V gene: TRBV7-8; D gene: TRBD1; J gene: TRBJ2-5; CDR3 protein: CASSSTGETQYF; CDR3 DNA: TGTGCCAGCAGCTCGACAGGGGAGACCCAGTACTTC
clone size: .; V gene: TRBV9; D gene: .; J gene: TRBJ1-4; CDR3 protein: CASSRTQGLNEKLFF; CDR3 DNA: TGTGCCAGCAGTCGAACTCAGGGACTTAATGAAAAACTGTTTTTT
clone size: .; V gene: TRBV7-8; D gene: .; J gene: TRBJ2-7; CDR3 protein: CASSLPLAGEQYF; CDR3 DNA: TGTGCCAGCAGCTTACCACTAGCAGGCGAGCAGTACTTC
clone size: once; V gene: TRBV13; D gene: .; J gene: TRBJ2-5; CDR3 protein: CASSPPGPVTQYF; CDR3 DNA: TGTGCCAGCAGCCCCCCGGGCCCGGTTACCCAGTACTTC
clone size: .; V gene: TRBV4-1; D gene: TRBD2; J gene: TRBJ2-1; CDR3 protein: CASSQDRAGGTYNEQFF; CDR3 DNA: TGCGCCAGCAGCCAAGATCGGGCGGGAGGGACCTACAATGAGCAGTTCTTC
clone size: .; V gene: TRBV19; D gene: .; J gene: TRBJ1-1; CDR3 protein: CASSISPFDPDPHTEAFF; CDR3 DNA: TGTGCCAGTAGTATTTCTCCTTTCGATCCGGACCCGCACACTGAAGCTTTCTTT
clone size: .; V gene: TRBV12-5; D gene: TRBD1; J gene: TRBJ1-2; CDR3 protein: CASGLGTGDHYGYTF; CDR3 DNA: TGTGCTAGTGGTTTGGGAACAGGGGATCACTATGGCTACACCTTC
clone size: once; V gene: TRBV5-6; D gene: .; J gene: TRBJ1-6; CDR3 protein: CASARGNSPLHF; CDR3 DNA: TGTGCCAGCGCCCGCGGTAATTCACCCCTCCACTTT
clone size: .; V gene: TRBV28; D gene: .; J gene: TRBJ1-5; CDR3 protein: CASSLEYYSNQPQHF; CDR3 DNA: TGTGCCAGCAGTTTGGAGTACTATAGCAATCAGCCCCAGCATTTT
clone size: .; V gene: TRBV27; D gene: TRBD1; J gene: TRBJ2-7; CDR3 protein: CASSIGTGAYEQYF; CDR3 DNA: TGTGCCAGCAGTATCGGGACAGGGGCCTACGAGCAGTACTTC
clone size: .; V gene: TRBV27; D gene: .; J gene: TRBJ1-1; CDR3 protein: CASSQNPQRGTEAFF; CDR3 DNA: TGTGCCAGCAGCCAAAACCCCCAACGGGGGACTGAAGCTTTCTTT
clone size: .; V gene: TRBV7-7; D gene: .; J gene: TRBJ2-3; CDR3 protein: CASSPDGSGDTQYF; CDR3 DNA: TGTGCCAGCAGCCCCGACGGGTCCGGGGATACGCAGTATTTT
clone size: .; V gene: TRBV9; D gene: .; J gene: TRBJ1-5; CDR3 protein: CASSASDSSAGPQHF; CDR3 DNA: TGTGCCAGCAGCGCCAGCGACAGCTCTGCCGGACCCCAGCATTTT
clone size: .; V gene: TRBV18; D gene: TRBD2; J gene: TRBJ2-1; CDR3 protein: CASSPGTSGTDEQFF; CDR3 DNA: TGTGCCAGCTCTCCGGGGACTAGCGGGACCGATGAGCAGTTCTTC
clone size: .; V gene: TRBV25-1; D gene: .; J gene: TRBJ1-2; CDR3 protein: CASSESGALYGYTF; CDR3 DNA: TGTGCCAGCAGTGAATCAGGGGCTCTCTATGGCTACACCTTC
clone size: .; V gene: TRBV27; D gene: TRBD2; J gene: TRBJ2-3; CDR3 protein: CASSLHGRAVDTQYF; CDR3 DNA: TGTGCCAGCAGTTTACACGGGAGGGCCGTGGATACGCAGTATTTT
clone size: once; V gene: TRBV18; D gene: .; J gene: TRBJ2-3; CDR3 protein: CASSPSDRTDTQYF; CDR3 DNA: TGTGCCAGCTCACCATCAGACAGGACAGATACGCAGTATTTT
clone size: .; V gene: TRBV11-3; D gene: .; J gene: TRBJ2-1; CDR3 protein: CASSGGPRGSYNEQFF; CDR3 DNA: TGTGCCAGCAGTGGGGGGCCTCGGGGGTCCTACAATGAGCAGTTCTTC
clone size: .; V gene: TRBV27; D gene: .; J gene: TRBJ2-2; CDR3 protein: CASSLGASWAGELFF; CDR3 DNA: TGTGCCAGCAGTTTAGGGGCTAGTTGGGCCGGGGAGCTGTTTTTT
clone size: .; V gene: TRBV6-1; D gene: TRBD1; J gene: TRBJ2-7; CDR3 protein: CASSSGGPSSYEQYF; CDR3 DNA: TGTGCCAGCAGCTCAGGGGGACCGAGCTCCTACGAGCAGTACTTC
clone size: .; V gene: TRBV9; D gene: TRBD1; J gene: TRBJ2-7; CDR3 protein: CASSAGTGVSYEQYF; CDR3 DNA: TGTGCCAGCAGCGCCGGGACAGGGGTCTCCTACGAGCAGTACTTC
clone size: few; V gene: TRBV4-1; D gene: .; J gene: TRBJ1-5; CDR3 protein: CASRLHGTSDLPQHF; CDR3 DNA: TGCGCCAGCAGACTACACGGGACATCTGACCTGCCCCAGCATTTT
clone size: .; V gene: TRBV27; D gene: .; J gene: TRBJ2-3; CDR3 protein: CASNNHGGRDTQYF; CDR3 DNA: TGTGCCAGCAACAACCACGGGGGCAGGGATACGCAGTATTTT
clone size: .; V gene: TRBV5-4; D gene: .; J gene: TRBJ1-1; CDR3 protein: CASSSDWSEAFF; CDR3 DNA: TGTGCCAGCAGCTCCGACTGGAGTGAAGCTTTCTTT
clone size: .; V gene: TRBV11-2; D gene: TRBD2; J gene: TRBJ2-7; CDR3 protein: CASSPGVGLADYEQYF; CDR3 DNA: TGTGCCAGCAGCCCCGGCGTAGGACTAGCGGACTACGAGCAGTACTTC
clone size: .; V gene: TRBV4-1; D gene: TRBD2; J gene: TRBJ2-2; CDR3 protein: CASSQETGGPVGELFF; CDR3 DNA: TGCGCCAGCAGCCAAGAGACGGGAGGGCCGGTCGGGGAGCTGTTTTTT
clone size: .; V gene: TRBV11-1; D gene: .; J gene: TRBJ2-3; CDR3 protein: CASSLETTDTQYF; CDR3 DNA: TGTGCCAGCAGCTTAGAGACCACAGATACGCAGTATTTT
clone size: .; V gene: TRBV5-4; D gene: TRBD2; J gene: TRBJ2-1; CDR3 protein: CASMGLAGGPFPYNEQFF; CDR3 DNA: TGTGCCAGCATGGGGCTAGCGGGAGGCCCATTTCCCTACAATGAGCAGTTCTTC
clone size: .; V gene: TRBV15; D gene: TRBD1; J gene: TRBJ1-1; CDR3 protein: CATSRARGQGEGAFF; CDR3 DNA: TGTGCCACCAGCAGAGCCAGGGGACAGGGGGAGGGAGCTTTCTTT
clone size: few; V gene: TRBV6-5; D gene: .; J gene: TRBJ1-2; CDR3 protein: CASSWREGYGYTF; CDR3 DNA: TGTGCCAGCAGTTGGCGGGAGGGGTATGGCTACACCTTC
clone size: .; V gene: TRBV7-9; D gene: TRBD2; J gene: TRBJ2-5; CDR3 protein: CASSLGAGWQYF; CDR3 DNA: TGTGCCAGCAGCTTGGGAGCGGGATGGCAGTACTTC
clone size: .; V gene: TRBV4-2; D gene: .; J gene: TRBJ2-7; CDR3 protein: CASSQVGLALAYEQYF; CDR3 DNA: TGTGCCAGCAGCCAAGTCGGCCTAGCGCTCGCCTACGAGCAGTACTTC
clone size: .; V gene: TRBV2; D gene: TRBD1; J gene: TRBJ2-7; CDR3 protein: CASSRTGVGHEQYF; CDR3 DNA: TGTGCCAGCAGCCGGACAGGGGTGGGCCACGAGCAGTACTTC
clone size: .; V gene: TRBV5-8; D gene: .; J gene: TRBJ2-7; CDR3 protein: CASSLTGSYEQYF; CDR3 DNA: TGTGCCAGCAGCCTTACAGGGTCCTACGAGCAGTACTTC
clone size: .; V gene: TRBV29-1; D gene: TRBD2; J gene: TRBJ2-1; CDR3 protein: CSARAGGSYNEQFF; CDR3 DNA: TGCAGCGCCCGAGCGGGGGGCTCCTACAATGAGCAGTTCTTC
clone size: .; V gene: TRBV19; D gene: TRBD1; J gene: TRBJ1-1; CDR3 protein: CASSRTYPFGTEFNGDRAFF; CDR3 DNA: TGTGCCAGTAGTAGGACCTACCCTTTCGGGACAGAGTTTAACGGGGATCGAGCTTTCTTT
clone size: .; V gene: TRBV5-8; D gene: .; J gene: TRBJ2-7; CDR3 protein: CASSLSGPPNEQYF; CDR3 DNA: TGTGCCAGCAGCTTGTCGGGGCCGCCCAACGAGCAGTACTTC
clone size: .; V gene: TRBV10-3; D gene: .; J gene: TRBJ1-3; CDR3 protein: CAIRDTEFSSGNTIYF; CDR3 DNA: TGTGCCATCAGGGATACAGAGTTCAGCTCTGGAAACACCATATATTTT